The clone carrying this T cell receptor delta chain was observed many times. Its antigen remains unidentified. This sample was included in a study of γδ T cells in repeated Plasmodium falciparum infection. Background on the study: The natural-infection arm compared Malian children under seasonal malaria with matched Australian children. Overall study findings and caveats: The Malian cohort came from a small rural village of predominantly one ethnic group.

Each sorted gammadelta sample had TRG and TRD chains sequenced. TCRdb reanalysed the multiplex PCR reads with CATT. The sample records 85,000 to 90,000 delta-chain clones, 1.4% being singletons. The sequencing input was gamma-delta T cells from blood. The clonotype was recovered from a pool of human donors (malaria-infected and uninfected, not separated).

CDR3: CALGDLVRGIRTDKLIF. The CDR3, as DNA: TGTGCTCTTGGGGACCTAGTACGGGGGATACGAACCGATAAACTCATCTTT. This rearrangement joins TRDV1 to TRDJ1; 10 bases line up with TRDD3. CDR1 and CDR2 from the germline V gene are TSWWSYY and QGS. This CDR3 spans 17 amino acids. Trimming removed 3 bases from V and 2 bases from J; junction bases left unmatched: 9.